The 27 T cell receptor beta chains below all came from one sample that was sequenced in a study of blood T cell repertoires in COVID-19. The assay was immunoSEQ multiplex PCR, and TCRdb's table has in-frame clones only and misses some. The data show hundreds of thousands of clones, with about four fifths seen just once and nearly 5% held by the top ten. Material: PBMCs or T cells enriched from blood (not recorded which). The receptors were sampled from a woman aged 45-59 years who had been exposed to COVID-19.

J is TRBJ1-2 and V is TRBV28; D gene ambiguous. V was trimmed by 3 bases and J by 0 bases, leaving 14 bases between them. There are 16 residues in the CDR3. Germline CDR1 MDHEN, CDR2 SYDVKM. The CDR3 nucleotides are TGTGCCAGCAGTTTCTTATCCGCGGGAGCTAACTATGGCTACACCTTC. Translated, it gives CASSFLSAGANYGYTF.

The V call is TRBV13, the J call TRBJ2-7; 8 bases line up with TRBD1. CDR1 is PRHDT and CDR2 is FYEKMQ in the germline V gene (reference sequence). This CDR3 contains 15 residues. V lost 2 bases, J lost 5 bases, and 8 bases stayed unmatched. The CDR3 protein is CASSLSGTGVDEQYF. The CDR3 DNA reads as TGTGCCAGCAGCTTATCTGGGACAGGCGTTGACGAGCAGTACTTC. Complete variable domain (other parts from reference TRBV13 and TRBJ2-7): AAGVIQSPRHLIKEKRETATLKCYPIPRHDTVYWYQQGPGQDPQFLISFYEKMQSDKGSIPDRFSAQQFSDYHSELNMSSLELGDSALYFCASSLSGTGVDEQYFGPGTRLTVT.

This rearrangement joins TRBV7-9 to TRBJ2-7; D is perhaps TRBD1 (6 bases). V was trimmed by 4 bases and J by 6 bases, leaving 16 bases between them. From germline, CDR1 is SEHNR and CDR2 FQNEAQ (reference sequence). The CDR3 has 14 amino acids. CDR3 loop: CASSSGTGSAEQYF. The CDR3 DNA is TGTGCCAGCAGCTCGGGTACAGGGTCGGCCGAGCAGTACTTC.

The genes are TRBV19 and TRBJ1-2; 10 positions match TRBD1. V was clipped by 5 bases and J by 3 bases; unmatched bases: 6. CDR1 is LNHDA, CDR2 SQIVND, per germline (reference sequence). This CDR3 region has 15 residues. CDR3 nucleotide sequence: TGTGCCAGTAGTCCTGGGACAGGGGTTTACTATGGCTACACCTTC. Its translation: CASSPGTGVYYGYTF.

This clone was found many times. V gene TRBV6-1 combines with J gene TRBJ1-6, with no clear D. Trimming left V 3 bases short and J 0 bases short, with 6 bases between. The CDR3 covers 15 residues. Germline V gene sequence: CDR1 MNHNS, CDR2 SASEGT. The CDR3 protein is CASSESGSYNSPLHF. The DNA for the CDR3 is TGTGCCAGCAGTGAGTCGGGCTCCTATAATTCACCCCTCCACTTT.

CDR3 amino acids: CASSLSGQPSTDTQYF. CDR3 DNA sequence: TGTGCCAGCAGCCTATCGGGACAGCCTAGCACAGATACGCAGTATTTT. This sequence joins TRBV7-9 and TRBJ2-3, with 7 positions matching TRBD1. V dropped 5 bases and J dropped 0; count of bases not matched to a gene: 8. Germline V gene sequence: CDR1 SEHNR, CDR2 FQNEAQ (reference sequence). This CDR3 spans 16 amino acids.

This chain links TRBV18 with TRBJ2-6; 7 nucleotides agree with TRBD1. There are 15 residues in the CDR3. The V segment lost 3 bases and the J segment 2 bases; nucleotides outside the gene matches: 1. Germline-derived CDR1 and CDR2 are KGHSH and LQKENI. CDR3 in amino acids: CASSPTGPGANVLTF. For the CDR3, the DNA is TGTGCCAGCTCACCGACAGGGCCTGGGGCCAACGTCCTGACTTTC.

The genes are TRBV10-2 and TRBJ2-5; D ambiguous. Per the germline V gene, CDR1 is WSHSY and CDR2 is SAAADI. The CDR3 extends over 12 amino acids. The V end was cut by 6 bases, the J end by 1 base, with 6 bases between. CDR3 DNA: TGCGCCAGCAGACAGTTCCAAGAGACCCAGTACTTC. This translates into CASRQFQETQYF.

This rearrangement joins TRBV11-2 to TRBJ2-7; D ambiguous. The CDR3 spans 15 residues. Germline-derived CDR1 and CDR2 are SGHAT and FQNNGV. Deletions cut 2 bases from V and 1 base from J, with 12 bases between. CDR3 in amino acids: CASSLLETYSYEQYF. The CDR3 DNA is TGTGCCAGCAGCTTATTGGAGACGTATTCCTACGAGCAGTACTTC.

As DNA, the CDR3 is TGTGCCAGTAACTCTCCCGCCCGCTCTGGGGCCAACGTCCTGACTTTC. Translating gives CASNSPARSGANVLTF. The genes are TRBV19 and TRBJ2-6; no clear D. The CDR3 sequence is 16 residues long. Germline-derived CDR1 and CDR2 are LNHDA and SQIVND (reference sequence). V was shortened by 7 bases and J by 0 bases, with 13 bases between the two germline ends. The full variable domain, its missing parts supplied by reference TRBV19 and TRBJ2-6, is DGGITQSPKYLFRKEGQNVTLSCEQNLNHDAMYWYRQDPGQGLRLIYYSQIVNDFQKGDIAEGYSVSREKKESFPLTVTSAQKNPTAFYLCASNSPARSGANVLTFGAGSRLTVL.

CDR3 in amino acids: CASSLAQAGYVPYF. The CDR3 DNA sequence: TGTGCCAGCAGTTTGGCTCAGGCAGGGTATGTGCCGTACTTC. The chain uses TRBV28 and TRBJ2-7; D is possibly TRBD1 (5 bases). The ends were cut back, 3 bases at V and 12 bases at J, with 21 bases in the middle. The germline CDR1 and CDR2 sequences are MDHEN and SYDVKM. The CDR3 contains 14 residues.

This rearrangement joins TRBV15 to TRBJ2-6; unclear D gene. Germline V lookup: CDR1 LNHNV, CDR2 YYDKDF (reference sequence). The ends were cut back, 5 bases at V and 0 bases at J, with 11 bases in the middle. The CDR3 consists of 16 residues. CDR3 amino acids: CATSFKSRSGANVLTF. The DNA of the CDR3 is TGTGCCACCAGCTTCAAAAGCCGCTCTGGGGCCAACGTCCTGACTTTC. The entire variable domain, with the rest obtained from reference TRBV15 and TRBJ2-6, is as follows: DAMVIQNPRYQVTQFGKPVTLSCSQTLNHNVMYWYQQKSSQAPKLLFHYYDKDFNNEADTPDNFQSRRPNTSFCFLDIRSPGLGDTAMYLCATSFKSRSGANVLTFGAGSRLTVL.

The rearrangement joins TRBV15 to TRBJ1-5; 9 nucleotides match TRBD1. CDR1 and CDR2 from the germline V gene are LNHNV and YYDKDF (reference sequence). The length of the CDR3 is 13 residues. After removal of 9 bases from V and 6 bases from J, the junction contained 6 bases not matched to a gene. CDR3 region: CATGDRDGQPQHF. The DNA for the CDR3 is TGTGCCACAGGGGACAGGGACGGTCAGCCCCAGCATTTT.

The chain uses TRBV11-2 and TRBJ1-2, with 8 nucleotides matching TRBD1. Germline lookup yields CDR1 SGHAT and CDR2 FQNNGV. V gave up 5 bases and J gave up 5 bases; unmatched junction bases: 10. There are 15 residues in the CDR3. The CDR3 bases are TGTGCCAGCAGCCTTCGAAGGACAGGGAAGTATGGCTACACCTTC. Protein sequence: CASSLRRTGKYGYTF.

The J gene is TRBJ1-1, the V gene TRBV18; D is ambiguous. Trimming took off 3 bases at V and 7 bases at J, with 15 bases between the two ends. The germline gives CDR1 KGHSH, CDR2 LQKENI. The CDR3 has 14 amino acids. CDR3 protein: CASSPSLSVFEAFF. The CDR3 nucleotides are TGTGCCAGCTCACCTTCCTTATCGGTTTTTGAAGCTTTCTTT.

The rearrangement uses TRBV3-1 (or the pseudogene TRBV3-2) and TRBJ1-6, with D unresolved. Germline V gene data show CDR1 as LGHDT and CDR2 as YNNKEL (reference sequence). The germline V and J ends were trimmed by 3 bases and 9 bases, with 12 bases remaining between them. This CDR3 is 14 amino acids long. This chain's CDR3 is CASSQRAGGSPLHF. The CDR3 DNA reads as TGTGCCAGCAGCCAGAGGGCAGGAGGTTCACCCCTCCACTTT.

This clone was counted once. The V call is TRBV2, the J call TRBJ2-7; D might be TRBD1 (6 bases). The CDR3 consists of 14 residues. The V gene's germline CDR1 is SNHLY and CDR2 FYNNEI. Trimming removed 7 bases from V and 7 bases from J, with 20 bases in between. CDR3 DNA sequence: TGTGCCAGCAAACAAGGGCAGGGGCTACGAGAGCAGTACTTC. Translating gives CASKQGQGLREQYF.

This chain connects TRBV30 to TRBJ1-5, with D perhaps TRBD1 (6 bases). Germline lookup yields CDR1 GTSNPN and CDR2 SVGIG (reference sequence). Between the trimmed V and J ends, which lost 4 bases and 4 bases, there was a span of 8 bases. CDR3 length: 12 amino acids. The CDR3 sequence: CAWNRENQPQHF. The CDR3 nucleotides are TGTGCCTGGAACAGGGAGAATCAGCCCCAGCATTTT.

The rearrangement uses TRBV5-1 and TRBJ2-6, with 9 bases aligning to TRBD1. The germline gives CDR1 SGHRS, CDR2 YFSETQ. The length of the CDR3 is 19 residues. The V segment lost 4 bases and the J segment 0 bases; nucleotides outside the gene matches: 11. CDR3 region: CASSALQGAKPSGANVLTF. CDR3 nucleotides: TGCGCCAGCAGCGCCCTACAGGGGGCTAAACCCTCTGGGGCCAACGTCCTGACTTTC.

The CDR3 reads CASSPGTETDTQYF. CDR3 coding DNA: TGTGCCAGCTCACCCGGGACAGAGACAGATACGCAGTATTTT. The rearrangement links TRBV18 to TRBJ2-3, with 7 nucleotides matching TRBD1. Germline V gene sequence: CDR1 KGHSH, CDR2 LQKENI. The CDR3 consists of 14 residues. The junction had 3 bases not matched to a gene; V was cut back by 3 bases and J by 3 bases.

This clone was recorded a few times. The chain joins TRBV28 to TRBJ1-3, with 7 positions matching TRBD1. This CDR3 comprises 15 residues. The V and J ends lost 4 bases and 3 bases, in that order; junction bases with no gene match: 6. The V gene's germline CDR1 is MDHEN and CDR2 SYDVKM. The CDR3 DNA sequence: TGTGCCAGCAGTTCAACCGGGACAGATGGAAACACCATATATTTT. Translated: CASSSTGTDGNTIYF.

This clone occurred a few times. The chain links TRBV30 to TRBJ1-4; a weak D match, TRBD1 (6 bases). V was shortened by 1 base and J by 8 bases, with 11 bases between the two germline ends. The CDR3 contains 13 residues. From germline, CDR1 is GTSNPN and CDR2 SVGIG (reference sequence). The CDR3 sequence is CAWSDGGDEKLFF. DNA of the CDR3: TGTGCCTGGAGTGATGGGGGCGACGAAAAACTGTTTTTT.

This chain connects TRBV30 to TRBJ1-2; 9 bases line up with TRBD1. Germline CDR1 is GTSNPN and CDR2 is SVGIG (reference sequence). The V gene end was trimmed by 5 bases and the J gene end by 5 bases; junction bases not matched to a gene: 3. The CDR3 consists of 12 residues. CDR3 bases: TGTGCCTGGGGACAGGGGAGTTATGGCTACACCTTC. Amino acids: CAWGQGSYGYTF.

This clone was observed once. The chain employs TRBV7-8 and TRBJ1-4, with D perhaps matching TRBD1 (6 bases). There are 13 residues in the CDR3. Germline-derived CDR1 and CDR2 are SGHVS and FQNEAQ. The V and J ends lost 5 bases and 6 bases respectively, with 10 bases between them. The CDR3 DNA reads TGTGCCAGCAGCCCAGGACAGCATGAAAAACTGTTTTTT. It encodes CASSPGQHEKLFF.

This clone was seen only a few times. This sequence joins TRBV4-2 and TRBJ2-3, with 15 bases aligning to TRBD2. Germline values: CDR1 LGHNA, CDR2 YNFKEQ. V gave up 2 bases and J gave up 8 bases; unmatched junction bases: 5. This CDR3 has 16 residues. The CDR3 DNA reads as TGTGCCAGCAGCCAAAGGACTAGCGGGGGGGCAAGTACGCAGTATTTT. Its translation: CASSQRTSGGASTQYF.

V and J are TRBV9 and TRBJ2-3, with TRBD1 identical over 11 bases. Germline V lookup: CDR1 SGDLS, CDR2 YYNGEE. V was clipped by 2 bases and J by 5 bases; unmatched bases: 4. The CDR3 loop spans 15 amino acids. This CDR3 reads CASSVRTGGVDTQYF. The DNA of the CDR3 is TGTGCCAGCAGCGTCCGGACAGGGGGCGTAGATACGCAGTATTTT.

The V gene is TRBV27, the J gene TRBJ2-4, with TRBD1 identical over 8 bases. The CDR3 is 16 residues long. Germline CDR1 MNHEY, CDR2 SMNVEV (reference sequence). With V trimmed by 4 bases and J by 3 bases, 8 bases remained unmatched. The DNA of the CDR3 is TGTGCCAGCAGTTCCCGGACAGGGTTGGGCAAAAACATTCAGTACTTC. It specifies CASSSRTGLGKNIQYF.